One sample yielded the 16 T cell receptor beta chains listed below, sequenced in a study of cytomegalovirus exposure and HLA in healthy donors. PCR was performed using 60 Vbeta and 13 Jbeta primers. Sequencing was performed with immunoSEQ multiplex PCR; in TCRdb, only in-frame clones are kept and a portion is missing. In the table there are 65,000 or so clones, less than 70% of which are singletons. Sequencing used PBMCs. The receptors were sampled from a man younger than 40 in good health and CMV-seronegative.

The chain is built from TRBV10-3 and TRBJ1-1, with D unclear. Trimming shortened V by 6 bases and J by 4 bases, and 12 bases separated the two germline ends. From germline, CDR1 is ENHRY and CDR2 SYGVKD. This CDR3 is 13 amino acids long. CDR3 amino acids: CAISSAGGTEAFF. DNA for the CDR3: TGTGCCATCAGCTCAGCAGGTGGCACTGAAGCTTTCTTT.

The CDR3 is CASNRGVVQETQYF. CDR3 DNA sequence: TGTGCCAGCAACCGCGGGGTCGTCCAAGAGACCCAGTACTTC. This sequence joins TRBV6-1 and TRBJ2-5; D perhaps matches TRBD2 (6 bases). The germline V and J ends were trimmed by 7 bases and 1 base, with 13 bases remaining between them. Germline lookup yields CDR1 MNHNS and CDR2 SASEGT. CDR3 size: 14 residues.

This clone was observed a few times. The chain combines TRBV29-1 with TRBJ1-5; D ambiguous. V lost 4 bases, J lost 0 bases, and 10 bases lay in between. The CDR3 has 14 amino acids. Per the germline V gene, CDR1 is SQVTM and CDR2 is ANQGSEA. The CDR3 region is CSVGAGNSNQPQHF. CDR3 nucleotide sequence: TGCAGCGTTGGGGCGGGGAATAGCAATCAGCCCCAGCATTTT.

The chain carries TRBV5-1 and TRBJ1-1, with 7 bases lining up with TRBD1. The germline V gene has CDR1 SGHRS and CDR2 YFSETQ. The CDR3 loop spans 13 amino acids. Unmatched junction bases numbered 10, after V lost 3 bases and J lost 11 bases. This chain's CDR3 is CASSSTGDTRAFF. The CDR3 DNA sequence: TGCGCCAGCAGCTCTACAGGGGATACTCGCGCTTTCTTT.

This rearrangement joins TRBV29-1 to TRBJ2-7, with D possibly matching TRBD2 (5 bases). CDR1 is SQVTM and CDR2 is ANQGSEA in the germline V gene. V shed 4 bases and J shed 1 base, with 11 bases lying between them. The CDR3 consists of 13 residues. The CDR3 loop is CSVARESSYEQYF. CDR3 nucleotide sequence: TGCAGCGTTGCCCGGGAATCGTCCTACGAGCAGTACTTC.

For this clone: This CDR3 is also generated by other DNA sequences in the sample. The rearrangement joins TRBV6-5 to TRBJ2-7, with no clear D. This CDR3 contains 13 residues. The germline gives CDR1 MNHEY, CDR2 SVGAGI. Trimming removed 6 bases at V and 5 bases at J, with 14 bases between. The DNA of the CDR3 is TGTGCCAGCAGCTACCATAGTCAGGACGAGCAGTACTTC. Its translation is CASSYHSQDEQYF.

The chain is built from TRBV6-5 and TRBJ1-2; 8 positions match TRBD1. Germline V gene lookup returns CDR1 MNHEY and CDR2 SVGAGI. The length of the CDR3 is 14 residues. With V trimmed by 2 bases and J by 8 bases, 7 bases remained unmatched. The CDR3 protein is CASSYPGQVGGYTF. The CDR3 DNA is TGTGCCAGCAGTTACCCGGGACAGGTCGGCGGCTACACCTTC.

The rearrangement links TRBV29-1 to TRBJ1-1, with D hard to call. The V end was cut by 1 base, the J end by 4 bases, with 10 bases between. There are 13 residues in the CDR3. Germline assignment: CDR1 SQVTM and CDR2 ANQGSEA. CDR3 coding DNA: TGCAGCGTTGAAGCGGAGAGCGGCACTGAAGCTTTCTTT. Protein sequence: CSVEAESGTEAFF.

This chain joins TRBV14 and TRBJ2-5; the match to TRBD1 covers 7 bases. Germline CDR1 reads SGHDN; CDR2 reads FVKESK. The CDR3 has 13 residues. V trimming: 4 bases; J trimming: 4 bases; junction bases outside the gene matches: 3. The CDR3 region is CASSPGQRETQYF. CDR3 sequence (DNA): TGTGCCAGCAGCCCGGGACAGCGAGAGACCCAGTACTTC.

The CDR3 DNA follows: TGTGCCAGCAATACAGCGGGGGGGCTGGGTGAGCAGTTCTTC. Its translation is CASNTAGGLGEQFF. J is TRBJ2-1 and V is TRBV2; 10 bases are shared with TRBD2. Germline V gene sequence: CDR1 SNHLY, CDR2 FYNNEI. This CDR3 comprises 14 residues. V lost 7 bases, J lost 9 bases, and 9 bases stayed unmatched. Drawing the rest from reference TRBV2 and TRBJ2-1, the complete variable domain is EPEVTQTPSHQVTQMGQEVILRCVPISNHLYFYWYRQILGQKVEFLVSFYNNEISEKSEIFDDQFSVERPDGSNFTLKIRSTKLEDSAMYFCASNTAGGLGEQFFGPGTRLTVL.

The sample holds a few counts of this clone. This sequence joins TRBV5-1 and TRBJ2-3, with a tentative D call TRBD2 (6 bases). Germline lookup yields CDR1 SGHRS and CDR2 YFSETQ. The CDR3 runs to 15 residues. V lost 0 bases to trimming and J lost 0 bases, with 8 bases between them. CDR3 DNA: TGCGCCAGCAGCTTGGTGGGGGGTAGCACAGATACGCAGTATTTT. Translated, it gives CASSLVGGSTDTQYF.

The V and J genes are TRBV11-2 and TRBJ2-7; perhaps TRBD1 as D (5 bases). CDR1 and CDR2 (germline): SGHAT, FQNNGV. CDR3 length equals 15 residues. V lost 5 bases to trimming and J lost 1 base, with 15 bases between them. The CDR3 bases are TGTGCCAGCAGCCCAGGGTGGTCCCGATCCTACGAGCAGTACTTC. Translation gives CASSPGWSRSYEQYF. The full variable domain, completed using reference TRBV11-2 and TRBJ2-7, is EAGVAQSPRYKIIEKRQSVAFWCNPISGHATLYWYQQILGQGPKLLIQFQNNGVVDDSQLPKDRFSAERLKGVDSTLKIQPAKLEDSAVYLCASSPGWSRSYEQYFGPGTRLTVT.

This CDR3 is CASSRWTGTTGELFF. For the CDR3, the DNA is TGTGCCAGCAGCCGGTGGACAGGGACCACCGGGGAGCTGTTTTTT. The chain is built from TRBV14 and TRBJ2-2; 8 bases are a match to TRBD1. The CDR3 contains 15 residues. Germline CDR1 reads SGHDN; CDR2 reads FVKESK. Germline trimming cut 4 bases from V and 4 bases from J; bases unmatched to any gene: 5.

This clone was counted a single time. The CDR3 bases are TGCATCCCAAAGAACACCGGGGAGCTGTTTTTT. Translated, it gives CIPKNTGELFF. This chain joins TRBV29-1 and TRBJ2-2; D is uncertain. Germline CDR1 SQVTM, CDR2 ANQGSEA. The CDR3 sequence is 11 residues long.

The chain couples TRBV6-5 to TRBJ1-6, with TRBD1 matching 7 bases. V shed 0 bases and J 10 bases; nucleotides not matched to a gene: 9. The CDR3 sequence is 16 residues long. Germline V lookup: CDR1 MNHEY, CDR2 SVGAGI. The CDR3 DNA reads TGTGCCAGCAGTTACTCGATGCAGGGGGAGAGATCACCCCTCCACTTT. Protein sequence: CASSYSMQGERSPLHF.

The CDR3 loop reads CASSPGTTEEQYF. The CDR3 bases are TGCGCCAGCAGCCCCGGGACTACGGAGGAGCAGTACTTC. The rearrangement uses TRBV5-1 and TRBJ2-7; 7 bases line up with TRBD2. The CDR3 runs 13 residues. The V and J ends lost 4 bases and 7 bases, in that order; junction bases with no gene match: 8. In germline, CDR1 is SGHRS, CDR2 YFSETQ.